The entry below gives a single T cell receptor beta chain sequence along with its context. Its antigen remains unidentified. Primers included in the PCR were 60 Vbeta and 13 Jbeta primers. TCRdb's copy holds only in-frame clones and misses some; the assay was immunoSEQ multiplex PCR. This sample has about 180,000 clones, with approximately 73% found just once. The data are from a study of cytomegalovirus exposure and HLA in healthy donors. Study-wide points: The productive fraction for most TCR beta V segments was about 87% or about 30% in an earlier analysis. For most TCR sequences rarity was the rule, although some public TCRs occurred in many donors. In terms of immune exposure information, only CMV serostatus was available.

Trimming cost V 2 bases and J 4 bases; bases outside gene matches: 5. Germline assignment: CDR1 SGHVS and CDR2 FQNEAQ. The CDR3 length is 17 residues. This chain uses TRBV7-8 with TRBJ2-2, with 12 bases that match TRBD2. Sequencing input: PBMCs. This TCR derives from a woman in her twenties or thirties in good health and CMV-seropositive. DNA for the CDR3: TGTGCCAGCAGCTTAAGTACTAGCGGGGGGTTCACCGGGGAGCTGTTTTTT. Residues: CASSLSTSGGFTGELFF.